This T cell receptor beta chain stems from a study of cytomegalovirus exposure and HLA in healthy donors. Study-wide findings and caveats: Some V segments, TRBV6-2 and TRBV6-3 among them, were indistinguishable and were therefore excluded.

Primers: 60 Vbeta forward and 13 Jbeta reverse. TCRdb keeps only in-frame clones here, not all; method: immunoSEQ multiplex PCR. The profile shows roughly 110,000 clones, 73% of them singletons. About this clone: Its antigen remains unknown.

The CDR3 is 13 residues long. Germline lookup yields CDR1 GTSNPN and CDR2 SVGIG (reference sequence). Trimming removed 2 bases at V and 5 bases at J, with 10 bases between. The sequence came from a woman aged 30 to 39 in good health and CMV-seronegative. The chain carries TRBV30 and TRBJ1-5; maybe TRBD1 (6 bases). The sequenced material came from PBMCs. Here the CDR3 DNA reads TGTGCCTGGAGTCTGGGGGCTCATCAGCCCCAGCATTTT. Amino acid sequence: CAWSLGAHQPQHF.